This T cell receptor beta chain was profiled in a study of shared clonotypes between healthy human individuals. General observations from the study: Larger estimated richness was generally recorded for naive subsets relative to memory subsets.

The table lists this clone with a few counts. The antigen is not known. Using immunoSEQ multiplex PCR, the repertoire was profiled, and TCRdb retains in-frame clones only, with some absent. The repertoire holds about 1.4 million clones, with approximately 97% as singletons. Trimming removed 7 bases at V and 2 bases at J, with 11 bases between. The germline V gene has CDR1 SEHNR and CDR2 FQNEAQ (reference sequence). The CDR3 has 13 amino acids. The TCR sequence derives from a man aged 25 to 45 in good health. The genes are TRBV7-9 and TRBJ2-5; D perhaps matches TRBD1 (6 bases). The sequencing sample was made of naive CD4+ T cells sorted from blood. Subset in this sample: CD45RA+ positively selected. The chain's CDR3 is CASTYGQQETQYF. The CDR3 coding sequence is TGTGCCAGCACCTATGGACAGCAAGAGACCCAGTACTTC. The entire variable domain, with the rest obtained from reference TRBV7-9 and TRBJ2-5, is as follows: DTGVSQNPRHKITKRGQNVTFRCDPISEHNRLYWYRQTLGQGPEFLTYFQNEAQLEKSRLLSDRFSAERPKGSFSTLEIQRTEQGDSAMYLCASTYGQQETQYFGPGTRLLVL.